Listed here is a single TCR beta chain. Its antigen remains unidentified. Some clones are missing from TCRdb's copy, which holds only in-frame ones; the method was immunoSEQ multiplex PCR. Of roughly 120,000 clones listed, roughly 90% are singletons. This record belongs to a study of T cell responses to AZD1222 COVID-19 vaccine. Study-wide points: Following two doses of AZD1222, Spike-specific TCR breadth and depth rose. Regions left unmutated in variants are reportedly the target of nearly half of spike-specific TCRs.

With 4 bases removed from V and 6 bases from J, the gap between germline ends came to 10 bases. CDR1 and CDR2 from the germline V gene are SNHLY and FYNNEI. CDR3 size: 12 residues. V gene TRBV2 combines with J gene TRBJ2-7; D is uncertain. The sample was peripheral blood, taken 28 days after the second AZD1222 dose. This TCR derives from an adult who received the AZD1222 COVID-19 vaccine. The CDR3 DNA reads as TGTGCCAGCAGTGGTCCCCTCTCCGAGCAGTACTTC. This codes for CASSGPLSEQYF.